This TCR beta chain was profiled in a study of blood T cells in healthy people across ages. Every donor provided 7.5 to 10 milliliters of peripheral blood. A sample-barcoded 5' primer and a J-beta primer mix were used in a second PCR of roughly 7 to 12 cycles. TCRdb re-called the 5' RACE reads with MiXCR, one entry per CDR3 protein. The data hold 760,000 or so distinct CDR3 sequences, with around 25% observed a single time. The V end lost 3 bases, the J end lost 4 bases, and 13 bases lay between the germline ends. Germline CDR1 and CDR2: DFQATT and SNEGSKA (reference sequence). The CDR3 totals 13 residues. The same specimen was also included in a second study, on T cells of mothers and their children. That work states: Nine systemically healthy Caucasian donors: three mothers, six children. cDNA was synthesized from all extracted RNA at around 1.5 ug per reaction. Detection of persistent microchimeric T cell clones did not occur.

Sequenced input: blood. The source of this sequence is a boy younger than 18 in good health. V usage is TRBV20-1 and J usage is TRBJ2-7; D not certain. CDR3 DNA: TGCAGTGCTAGGGCTCTGGGTGGTTACGAGCAGTACTTC. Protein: CSARALGGYEQYF.